This T cell receptor (beta chain) was sequenced during a study of identical twins. Study findings and constraints: Within monozygotic twins, out-of-frame TCR alpha sharing was underestimated by the models.

CDR1 and CDR2 (germline): SNHLY, FYNNEI. Trimming removed 3 bases at V and 3 bases at J, with 11 bases between. The CDR3 is 14 residues long. TCRdb itself ran the 5' RACE reads through MiXCR, one entry per CDR3 protein. The table includes about 890,000 distinct CDR3 sequences, around 12% detected once. On this clonotype: The antigen remains undetermined.

This sample also belongs to another study, concerning yellow fever vaccine responses in identical twins. That investigation notes: Twins' vaccine T cell response reportedly gave the appearance of partial convergence and partial personalization.

The sequence was collected from a woman between 18 and 30 years old in good health. The specimen was PBMCs. This chain connects TRBV2 to TRBJ1-2; unclear D gene. The CDR3 sequence: CASSERYSYYGYTF. CDR3 nucleotides: TGTGCCAGCAGTGAGAGATATTCGTACTATGGCTACACCTTC.